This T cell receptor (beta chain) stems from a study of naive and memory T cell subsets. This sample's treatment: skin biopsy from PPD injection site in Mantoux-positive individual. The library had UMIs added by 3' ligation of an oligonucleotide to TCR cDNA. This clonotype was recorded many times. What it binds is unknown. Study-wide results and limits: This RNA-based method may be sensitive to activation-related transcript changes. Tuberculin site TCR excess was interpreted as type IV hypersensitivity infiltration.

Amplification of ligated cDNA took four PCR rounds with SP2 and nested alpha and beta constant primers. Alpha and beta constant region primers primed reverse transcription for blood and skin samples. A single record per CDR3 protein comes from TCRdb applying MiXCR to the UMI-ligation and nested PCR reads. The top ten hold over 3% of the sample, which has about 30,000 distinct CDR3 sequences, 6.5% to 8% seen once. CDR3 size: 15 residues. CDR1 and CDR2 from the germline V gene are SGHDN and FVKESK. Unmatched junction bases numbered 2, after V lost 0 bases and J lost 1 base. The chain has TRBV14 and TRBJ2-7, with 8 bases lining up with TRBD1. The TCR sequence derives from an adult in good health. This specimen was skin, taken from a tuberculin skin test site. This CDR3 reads CASSQEHRGSYEQYF. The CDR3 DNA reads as TGTGCCAGCAGCCAAGAGCACAGGGGGTCCTACGAGCAGTACTTC.